A single T cell receptor (beta chain) is shown here with its context. It has no known antigen specificity. No base qualities exist here, and no much larger clone lies one base off it. Looking up the germline V gene yields CDR1 SQVTM and CDR2 ANQGSEA. There are 12 amino acids in the CDR3, from cysteine to phenylalanine inclusive. CDR3 DNA is the only sequence kept; it has 36 bases, read in frame from the first base. Library creation used the immunoSEQ multiplex PCR assay. For the multiplex PCR, a mixture combining 60 forward primers for TCR Vbeta segments and 13 reverse primers for TCR Jbeta segments was used. The CDR3 region of rearranged TCR beta genes was amplified from genomic DNA by a multiplex PCR assay. The Illumina HiSeq System was used to sequence the amplified TCR beta libraries as 87-base-pair reads. As for the original processing: A later analysis tallied about 77 million unique TCR beta chains across the 640 or so repertoires, and 10 million to 11 million of those chains were shared by two or more donors. To remove PCR and sequencing errors, raw reads were error-corrected and collapsed into unique sequences using a nearest-neighbor algorithm that merged closely related sequences. V, D and J gene segments were assigned by aligning CDR3 sequences to IMGT reference sequences. For a sequence to be retained, a match of at least six nucleotides to both a V gene segment and a J gene segment was required. A rearrangement was called productive if the CDR3 had no stop codons and remained in frame with V and J, and every other rearrangement was called non-productive. CDR3 was defined according to IMGT convention as the region running from the second conserved V-encoded cysteine to the conserved J-encoded phenylalanine. The earlier analysis of around 640 of the donors excluded sequences that lacked an unambiguous match to a single V gene segment. An earlier analysis of over 450 of the donors classified V segments as functional when productive rearrangements were above 56.7% and as segregating when the standard deviation between donors was above 5%. To diagnose cytomegalovirus status from the catalog of TCR beta chain sequences, a statistical classification framework was built. A later analysis assigned V and J genes by comparing TCR nucleotide sequences with IMGT/GENE-DB human TR gene sequences. The TCRdist pipeline was used in a later analysis to assign CDR3 sequences and most-parsimonious VDJ recombination scenarios. In a later analysis, each TCR beta chain was defined by its CDR3 amino acid sequence together with its V-gene family, and reads lacking a unique V-gene family were excluded. In a later analysis, around 650 highly shared, low-generation-probability nucleotide sequences were removed to address suspected cross-contamination and a sequencing artifact. In a later analysis, a clonal expansion index for each public chain was calculated from normalized within-repertoire ranks of inferred template counts. In a later analysis, generation probabilities were computed using a VDJ recombination model fitted to out-of-frame rearrangements, and the results were checked against IGoR. In a later analysis, hypergeometric tests were used to score TCR-TCR, TCR-HLA and TCR-CMV co-occurrence, with a repertoire-size bias correction applied to TCR pairs. A later analysis estimated false discovery rates by permuting HLA or CMV assignments 20 times. In a later analysis, co-occurring TCRs were grouped using DBSCAN, with TCRdist sequence similarity added in when clustering inside HLA-allele-positive subsets. Repertoires with fewer than 30,000 or more than 120,000 public chains, plus five repertoires with anomalous nucleotide sharing, were excluded from co-occurrence clustering. This immuneACCESS table, as held by TCRdb, lists in-frame sequences with V and J called but not all clones. Of the missing ones, under half trace to an unresolved V gene in checked studies; the others have no known cause. V and J calls and clone size are copied from that table; D and trimming were computed from the DNA. The sample records some 100,000 clones, approximately 85% of which are singletons. The top ten clones comprise 3% to 5% of the sample.

The data stem from a study of cytomegalovirus exposure and HLA in healthy donors listed by TCRdb under 2017. The study in broad terms: An earlier analysis of roughly 500 of the donors reported about 300 Gb of sequence data and roughly 120 million unique TCR beta sequences obtained from about 179 million T cells. The study aimed to test whether cataloging public T cell receptors could reveal signatures of past pathogen exposure. All discovery cohort repertoires had been generated on a single sequencing platform. To decide whether each TCR beta V gene segment behaved as functional or pseudogenic, an earlier analysis of approximately 590 of the donors relied on high-throughput TCR beta sequencing. Among the approximately 400 genotyped donors, around 81% belonged to the genetic ancestry cluster associated with self-reported Caucasian donors. To predict cytomegalovirus infection status, the study brought together high-throughput TCR immunosequencing, statistical association of individual TCRs with disease status, and machine learning. Typing coverage differed by locus: A, B, C, DRB1 and DQB1 were typed in about 620-640 donors, DQA1 in 500 to 550, DPA1 in around 580, and DPB1 in 400 to 480. Across about 380 genotyped donors of the cohort, an average of roughly 250,000 unique TCR beta nucleotide sequences per donor were sequenced, and 15% to 20% of those sequences were non-productive. Donor age, sex, ethnicity and CMV serostatus were compiled alongside the repertoire data. In a later analysis, previously published TCR beta repertoires from 500 to 750 donors were re-analyzed and high-resolution HLA genotyping was added so that TCR occurrence patterns could be studied. Using immunosequencing, the study profiled T cell repertoires from 500 to 800 subjects and related those repertoires to cytomegalovirus serostatus. In the later analysis, no new phenotypic data were used to find candidate immune exposures; instead, reliance was placed on TCR beta sequences and their occurrence across donors. A separate validation cohort of roughly 110 different subjects was used in addition to the roughly 720-subject first cohort. Roughly 300 gigabases of sequencing data and 75 million to 85 million unique TCR sequences made up an early release that covered several hundred HLA-typed donors. HLA typing included class I and class II loci at four-digit resolution. Four to six DR-DQ haplotypes were handled as single units for association and clustering, since linkage in the cohort was strong. Genome-wide SNP genotypes for about 55% of the roughly 670 donors were used in a later genetic analysis, which treated that subset as a discovery cohort. Study-wide findings and limitations: The only immune exposure information available for the cohort was CMV serostatus. V-gene and J-gene trimming of TCR beta chains was associated with a missense DCLRE1C variant in a later genetic analysis, and the association was replicated in an independent cohort. Some IMGT-functional V segments, including TRBV6-2 and TRBV6-3, could not be distinguished by the 87-base-pair reads and were therefore excluded. The authors suggested that the approach could potentially be generalized to other disease states and immunological phenotypes. A further reported finding was that TCR beta sequences accurately predicted the HLA-A and HLA-B alleles for most subjects in the first cohort. Compared with the roughly 700-donor mean, donors in an Asian-associated ancestry cluster had fewer N-insertions in productive TCRs, according to a later genetic analysis. The study gave a list of some 150 TCR beta chains associated with cytomegalovirus. In vitro tests confirmed that a few of the cytomegalovirus-associated TCR beta chains recognize cytomegalovirus antigens. Strong co-occurrence of HLA alleles, especially DR and DQ, made assigning TCR associations to individual alleles difficult. Several of the top co-occurrence clusters appeared to be linked to parvovirus B19, influenza, CMV and Epstein-Barr virus, according to a later analysis. The sequencing pipeline was judged likely to have produced a cluster of highly shared sequence variants as a technical artifact. Because HLA typing was unavailable for some donors at each locus, only the typed subset was used in association tests. A later analysis found that TCR association rates varied across HLA loci, with DRB1 alleles showing the most associated TCRs and HLA-C alleles the fewest. Linkage disequilibrium might explain the correlated functional status among segregating V segments, but an unknown experimental factor could not be excluded. The cohort was sequenced for TCR beta chains only, and without alpha or paired-chain data the features that could be detected were limited. Specific HLA alleles were associated with roughly 17,000 TCR beta sequences at a false discovery rate of 0.05 in a later analysis. Most TCR sequences were seen in very few donors, while some public TCRs were found in many individuals. The presence/absence analyses assumed that sequencing depth was roughly uniform across donors, and that assumption may not be true. According to a later analysis, most CMV-associated TCR beta chains appeared to be HLA-restricted, and the HLA associations seemed to be driven largely by CMV exposure. Because counts were too low, fewer than 20 rarely observed V segments, including chromosome 9 orphons, were excluded from the earlier analysis of several hundred of the donors. The classifier was reported to diagnose cytomegalovirus status with high specificity and sensitivity in both the original cohort and the validation cohort. An earlier analysis of approximately 570 of the donors showed that most TCR beta V segments appeared in productive rearrangements either about 90% or about 30% of the time, which broadly matched IMGT annotations. In a later analysis, HLA-associated TCR beta chains showed more clonal expansion and lower generation probabilities than non-associated chains that were equally common.

In total, roughly 710 healthy bone marrow donors made up the cohort. At the time of sampling, every cohort member was nominally healthy, though immune exposures that went unrecorded were likely present. The donor tested CMV seronegative and was one of the 352 seronegative cohort members. Each donor provided a peripheral blood sample, and peripheral blood mononuclear cells were used for TCR beta sequencing. The Qiagen DNeasy Blood Extraction Kit was used to extract genomic DNA from the blood cell samples. The receptor chain draws on TRBV29-1 and TRBJ2-2; a stretch of 8 junction bases matches TRBD1. Sequencing used PBMCs. The sequence came from a man aged 25-40 years in good health and CMV-seronegative. CDR3 sequence: CGGQGNTGELFF. The sequenced DNA: TGCGGAGGACAGGGAAACACCGGGGAGCTGTTTTTT.